These T cell receptor beta chains were read from a single sample in a study of blood T cell repertoires in COVID-19. The repertoire was sequenced with immunoSEQ multiplex PCR; TCRdb's copy has only in-frame clones and lacks some. The sample holds around 220,000 clones, 87% seen once. Sample: PBMCs or T cells enriched from blood (not recorded which). Receptor source: a woman aged 25 to 39 with acute COVID-19. CDR3s include the opening cysteine and the closing phenylalanine or tryptophan. The D gene is left open where the match is weak. Part of the rows lack a size; the others show once, few, many or a class for expanded clones.

J gene	clone size	V gene	D gene	CDR3 DNA	CDR3 protein
TRBJ2-5	NA	TRBV5-6	TRBD2	TGTGCCAGCAGCTTGGCCGGGGGGGAAGAGACCCAGTACTTC	CASSLAGGEETQYF
TRBJ2-1	medium-sized	TRBV6-2/TRBV6-3	TRBD2	TGTGCCAGCAGCGATTGGGAGGGAGGGAATGAGCAGTTCTTC	CASSDWEGGNEQFF
TRBJ1-5	NA	TRBV28	NA	TGTGCCAGCAGTCAAACAGGGCGCGACAAGCCCCAGCATTTT	CASSQTGRDKPQHF
TRBJ2-3	NA	TRBV28	TRBD2	TGTGCCAGCAGTTTATCCGCACTAGCGGGAGTGGATACGCAGTATTTT	CASSLSALAGVDTQYF
TRBJ1-5	NA	TRBV25-1	NA	TGTGCCAGCAGTAAGGCAGGGGATCAGCCCCAGCATTTT	CASSKAGDQPQHF
TRBJ2-5	once	TRBV12-3/TRBV12-4	TRBD1	TGTGCCAGCGGACAGGGGGCTTTGGAGACCCAGTACTTC	CASGQGALETQYF
TRBJ1-4	NA	TRBV5-4	TRBD1	TGTGCCAGCAGCGGGTGGGACAGGAGACATGAAAAACTGTTTTTT	CASSGWDRRHEKLFF
TRBJ2-3	NA	TRBV7-8	TRBD2	TGTGCCAGCAGCTCCGCCGGGGGGTTTAGCCTCACAGATACGCAGTATTTT	CASSSAGGFSLTDTQYF
TRBJ2-1	NA	TRBV13	NA	TGTGCCAGCACCTCCGGGACTGTCGGCTCCTACAATGAGCAGTTCTTC	CASTSGTVGSYNEQFF
TRBJ2-3	NA	TRBV2	NA	TGTGCCAGCAGTGTTCACAGTTCCACAGATACGCAGTATTTT	CASSVHSSTDTQYF
TRBJ2-7	NA	TRBV4-2	NA	TGTGCCAGCAGCCAAGAAATCGGGGAACCGTCCTACGAGCAGTACTTC	CASSQEIGEPSYEQYF
TRBJ2-3	NA	TRBV18	NA	TGTGCCAGCTCACCACCGGTGAGCGGAACAGATACGCAGTATTTT	CASSPPVSGTDTQYF
TRBJ1-5	NA	TRBV28	TRBD1	TGTGCCAGCACACTTCACAGGGGTCTAAGCAATCAGCCCCAGCATTTT	CASTLHRGLSNQPQHF
TRBJ2-3	NA	TRBV7-6	NA	TGTGCCAGCAGCCCGCACACGGAGAATACGCAGTATTTT	CASSPHTENTQYF
TRBJ1-1	NA	TRBV10-3	NA	TGTGCCATCAGTGAGGACAGGATGAACACTGAAGCTTTCTTT	CAISEDRMNTEAFF
TRBJ1-5	NA	TRBV6-6	NA	TGTGCCAGCAGTTACTCTGCGGGTTCAGGGGATCAGCCCCAGCATTTT	CASSYSAGSGDQPQHF
TRBJ1-6	NA	TRBV19	NA	TGTGCCAGTAGTATCCAAAAAAATTCACCCCTCCACTTT	CASSIQKNSPLHF
TRBJ2-1	NA	TRBV10-1	NA	TGCGCCAGCAGTGAGTCCAGGTTAAACAATGAGCAGTTCTTC	CASSESRLNNEQFF
TRBJ1-2	NA	TRBV27	TRBD1	TGTGCCAGCAGTTTATCGAGGACAGGGAACTATGGCTACACCTTC	CASSLSRTGNYGYTF
TRBJ1-3	NA	TRBV9	TRBD1	TGTGCCAGCAGCGCCCTTGACAGGGTCGGAAACACCATATATTTT	CASSALDRVGNTIYF
TRBJ2-2	NA	TRBV3-1/TRBV3-2	NA	TGTGCCAGCAGCCAACGACAGCCCGCGAACACCGGGGAGCTGTTTTTT	CASSQRQPANTGELFF
TRBJ2-1	NA	TRBV7-9	TRBD1	TGTGCCAGCAGCTCGACAGGGGGTGTCAATGAGCAGTTCTTC	CASSSTGGVNEQFF
TRBJ1-1	NA	TRBV10-3	NA	TGTGCCATCAGTGATGGGAATGGGAGAGAAGCTTTCTTT	CAISDGNGREAFF
TRBJ2-5	NA	TRBV6-1	NA	TGTGCCAGCAGTGAATCATGGGGGCCAGAGACCCAGTACTTC	CASSESWGPETQYF
TRBJ1-1	NA	TRBV28	TRBD1	TGTGCCAGCAGTTTATCGAAGGGGGCGGCTGAAGCTTTCTTT	CASSLSKGAAEAFF
TRBJ1-2	NA	TRBV9	TRBD1	TGTGCCAGCAGCGTTACGACAGGGCTCGGATATGGCTACACCTTC	CASSVTTGLGYGYTF